Below, one T cell receptor beta chain is given with its context. The data originate from a study of identical twins. The authors used template switching to add a universal primer site and gave cDNA unique molecular identifiers. Each CDR3 protein gets one entry after TCRdb re-called the 5' RACE reads with MiXCR. The sample holds about 530,000 distinct CDR3 sequences, over 12% seen once. The trim removed 8 bases at V and 8 bases at J, leaving 18 bases unmatched. CDR3 size: 16 residues. The sample also formed part of further work on yellow fever vaccine responses in identical twins. As that report states: A vaccine T cell response that seemed partly convergent and partly personalized was reported in twins.

The rearrangement links TRBV12-3 or TRBV12-4 to TRBJ1-3; 7 bases map to TRBD1. This TCR was sampled from a young woman in good health. Sequencing input: CD4+ T cells sorted from blood. This CDR3 is CASLLGAGGRRDTIYF. DNA of the CDR3: TGTGCCAGCCTCTTGGGGGCAGGGGGAAGAAGGGACACCATATATTTT.